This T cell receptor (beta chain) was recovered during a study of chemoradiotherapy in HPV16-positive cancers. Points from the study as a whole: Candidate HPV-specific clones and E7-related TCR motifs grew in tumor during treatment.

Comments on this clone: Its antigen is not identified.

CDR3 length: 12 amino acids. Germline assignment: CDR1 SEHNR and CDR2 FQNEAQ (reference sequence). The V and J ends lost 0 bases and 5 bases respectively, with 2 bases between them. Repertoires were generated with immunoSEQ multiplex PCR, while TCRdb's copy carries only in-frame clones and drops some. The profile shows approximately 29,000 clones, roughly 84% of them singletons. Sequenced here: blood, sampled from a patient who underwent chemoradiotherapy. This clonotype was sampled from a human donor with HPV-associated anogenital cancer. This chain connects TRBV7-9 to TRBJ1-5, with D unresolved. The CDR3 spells CASSLADQPQHF. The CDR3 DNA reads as TGTGCCAGCAGCTTAGCCGATCAGCCCCAGCATTTT.